This T cell receptor beta chain was retrieved from a study of circulating CD8 cells and anti-PD-1 response in melanoma. Using about 15 ng of total RNA, TCR libraries were made with the QIAseq Immune Repertoire TCR panel. Via MiXCR, TCRdb re-called the reads, giving one row per CDR3 protein. The sample consists of 900 to 1,200 distinct CDR3 sequences, around 8.5% of them appearing once. This clonotype is labeled medium-sized. From live CD3+CD8+TCRalphabeta+ cells, four PD-1 and/or TIGIT subsets were sorted. This TCR was recovered from a human donor with melanoma. The source was CD8+ T cells from PBMCs, collected at baseline or after one month of anti-PD-1 therapy (not recorded which).

This chain's CDR3 is CACYTPGDYTF. Here the CDR3 DNA reads TGTGCCTGCTATACCCCCGGTGACTACACCTTC. This rearrangement joins TRBV30 to TRBJ1-2; D ambiguous. Trimming cost V 6 bases and J 10 bases, with 15 bases left between them. There are 11 residues in the CDR3. Per the germline V gene, CDR1 is GTSNPN and CDR2 is SVGIG (reference sequence).